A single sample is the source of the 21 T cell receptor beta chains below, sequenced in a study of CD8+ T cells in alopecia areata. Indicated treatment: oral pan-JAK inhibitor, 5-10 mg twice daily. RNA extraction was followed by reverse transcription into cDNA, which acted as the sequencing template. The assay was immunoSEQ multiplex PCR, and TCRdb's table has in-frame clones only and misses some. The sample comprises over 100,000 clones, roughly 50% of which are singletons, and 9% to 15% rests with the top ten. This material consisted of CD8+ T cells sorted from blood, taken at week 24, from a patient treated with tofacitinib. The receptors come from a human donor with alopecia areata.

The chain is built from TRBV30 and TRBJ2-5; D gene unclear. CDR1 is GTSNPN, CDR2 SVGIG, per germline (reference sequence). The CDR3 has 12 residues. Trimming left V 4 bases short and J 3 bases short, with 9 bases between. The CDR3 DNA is TGTGCCTGGACTAATATAGAAGAGACCCAGTACTTC. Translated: CAWTNIEETQYF.

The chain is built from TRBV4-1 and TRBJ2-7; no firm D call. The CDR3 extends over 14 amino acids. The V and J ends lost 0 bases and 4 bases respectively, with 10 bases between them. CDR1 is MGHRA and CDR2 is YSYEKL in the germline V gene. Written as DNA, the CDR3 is TGCGCCAGCAGCCAAGACCCGTCATCATACGAGCAGTACTTC. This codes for CASSQDPSSYEQYF.

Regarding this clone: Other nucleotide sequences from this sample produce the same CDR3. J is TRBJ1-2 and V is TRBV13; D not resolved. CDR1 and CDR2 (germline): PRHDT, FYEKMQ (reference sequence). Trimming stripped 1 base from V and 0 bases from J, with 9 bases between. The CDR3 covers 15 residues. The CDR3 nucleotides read TGTGCCAGCAGCTTAGTTGACGGTGCTAACTATGGCTACACCTTC. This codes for CASSLVDGANYGYTF.

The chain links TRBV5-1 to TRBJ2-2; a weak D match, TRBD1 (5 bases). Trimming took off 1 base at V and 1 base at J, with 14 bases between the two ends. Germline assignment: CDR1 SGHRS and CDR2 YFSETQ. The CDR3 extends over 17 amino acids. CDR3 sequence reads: CASSLSSRELNTGELFF. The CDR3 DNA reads TGCGCCAGCAGCTTGAGCTCCAGGGAATTGAACACCGGGGAGCTGTTTTTT.

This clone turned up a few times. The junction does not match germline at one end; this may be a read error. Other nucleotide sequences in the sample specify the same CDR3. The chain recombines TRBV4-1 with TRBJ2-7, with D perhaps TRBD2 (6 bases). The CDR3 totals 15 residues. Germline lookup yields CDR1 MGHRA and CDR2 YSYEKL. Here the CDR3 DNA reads TGTGCCAGCAGCCAAGGGGAGCGGGCTCCCCACGAGCAGTACTTC. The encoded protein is CASSQGERAPHEQYF.

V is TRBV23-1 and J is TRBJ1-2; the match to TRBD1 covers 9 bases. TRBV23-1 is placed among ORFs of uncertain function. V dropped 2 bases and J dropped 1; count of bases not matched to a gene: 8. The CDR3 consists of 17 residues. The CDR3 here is CASSQPGTGSINYGYTF. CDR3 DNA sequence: TGCGCCAGCAGTCAACCCGGGACAGGGAGTATTAACTATGGCTACACCTTC.

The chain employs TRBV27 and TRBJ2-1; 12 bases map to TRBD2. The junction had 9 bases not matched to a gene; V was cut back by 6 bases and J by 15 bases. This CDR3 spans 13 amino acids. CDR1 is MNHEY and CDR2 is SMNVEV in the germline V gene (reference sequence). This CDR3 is CASRSLAGGVLFF. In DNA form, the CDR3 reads TGTGCCAGCAGGTCACTAGCGGGGGGCGTGTTGTTCTTC.

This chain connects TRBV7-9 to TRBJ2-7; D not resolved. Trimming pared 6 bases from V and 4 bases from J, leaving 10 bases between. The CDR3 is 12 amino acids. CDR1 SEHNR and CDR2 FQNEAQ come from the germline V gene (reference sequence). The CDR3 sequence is CASRGQEYEQYF. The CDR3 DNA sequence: TGTGCCAGCAGAGGCCAGGAGTACGAGCAGTACTTC.

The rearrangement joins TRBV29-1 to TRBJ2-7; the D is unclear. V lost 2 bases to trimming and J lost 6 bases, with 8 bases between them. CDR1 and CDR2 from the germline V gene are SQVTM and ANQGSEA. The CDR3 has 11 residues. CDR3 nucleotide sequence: TGCAGCGTTGAAAAAAGAGGCGAGCAGTACTTC. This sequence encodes CSVEKRGEQYF.

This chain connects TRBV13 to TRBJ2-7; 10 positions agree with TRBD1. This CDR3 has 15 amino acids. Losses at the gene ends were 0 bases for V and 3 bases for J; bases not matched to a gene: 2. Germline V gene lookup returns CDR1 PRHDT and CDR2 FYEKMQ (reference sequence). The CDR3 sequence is CASSLGGQGFYEQYF. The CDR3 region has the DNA TGTGCCAGCAGCTTAGGGGGACAGGGGTTCTACGAGCAGTACTTC. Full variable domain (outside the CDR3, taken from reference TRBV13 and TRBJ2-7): AAGVIQSPRHLIKEKRETATLKCYPIPRHDTVYWYQQGPGQDPQFLISFYEKMQSDKGSIPDRFSAQQFSDYHSELNMSSLELGDSALYFCASSLGGQGFYEQYFGPGTRLTVT.

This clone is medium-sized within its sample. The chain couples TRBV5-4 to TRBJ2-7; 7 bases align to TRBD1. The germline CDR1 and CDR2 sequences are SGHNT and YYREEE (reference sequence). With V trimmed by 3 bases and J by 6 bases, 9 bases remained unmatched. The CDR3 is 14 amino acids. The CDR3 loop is CASSSTEDRLEQYF. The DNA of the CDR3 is TGTGCCAGCAGCTCGACCGAGGACAGGCTCGAGCAGTACTTC.

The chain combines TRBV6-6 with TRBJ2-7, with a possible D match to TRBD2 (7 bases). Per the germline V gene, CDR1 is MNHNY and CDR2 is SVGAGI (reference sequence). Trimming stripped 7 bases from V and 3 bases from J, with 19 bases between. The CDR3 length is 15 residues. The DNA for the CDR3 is TGTGCCAGCACTCACTCGAGGGGGGGATTCTACGAGCAGTACTTC. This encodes CASTHSRGGFYEQYF.

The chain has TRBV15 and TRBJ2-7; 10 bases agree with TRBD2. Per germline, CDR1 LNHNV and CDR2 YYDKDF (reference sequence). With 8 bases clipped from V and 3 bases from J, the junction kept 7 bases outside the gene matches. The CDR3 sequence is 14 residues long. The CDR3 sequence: CATHTSGARYEQYF. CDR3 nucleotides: TGTGCCACCCATACTAGCGGGGCGCGCTACGAGCAGTACTTC.

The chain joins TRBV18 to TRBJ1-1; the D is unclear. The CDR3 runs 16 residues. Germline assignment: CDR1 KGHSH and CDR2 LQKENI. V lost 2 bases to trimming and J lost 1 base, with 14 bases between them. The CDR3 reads CASSPEGGPGNTEAFF. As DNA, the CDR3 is TGTGCCAGCTCACCAGAGGGCGGACCGGGGAACACTGAAGCTTTCTTT.

The CDR3 DNA reads TGTGCCAGCAGCCAGGAGGTAACTTATACCTACAATGAGCAGTTCTTC. Translating it yields CASSQEVTYTYNEQFF. This chain connects TRBV4-2 to TRBJ2-1, with a weak D call TRBD2 (5 bases). The V end lost 3 bases, the J end lost 2 bases, and 14 bases lay between the germline ends. Per germline, CDR1 LGHNA and CDR2 YNFKEQ. The CDR3 has 16 amino acids.

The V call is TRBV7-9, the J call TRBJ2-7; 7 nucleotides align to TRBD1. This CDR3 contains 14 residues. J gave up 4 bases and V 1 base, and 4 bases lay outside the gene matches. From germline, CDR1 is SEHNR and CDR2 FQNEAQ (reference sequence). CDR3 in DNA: TGTGCCAGCAGCTTAGGTGGGACAGAATACGAGCAGTACTTC. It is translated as CASSLGGTEYEQYF.

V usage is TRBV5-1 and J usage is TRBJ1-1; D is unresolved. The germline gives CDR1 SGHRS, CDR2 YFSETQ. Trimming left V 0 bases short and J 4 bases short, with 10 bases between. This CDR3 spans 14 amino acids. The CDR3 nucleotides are TGCGCCAGCAGCTTGGGTGGGGAAGGCACTGAAGCTTTCTTT. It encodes CASSLGGEGTEAFF.

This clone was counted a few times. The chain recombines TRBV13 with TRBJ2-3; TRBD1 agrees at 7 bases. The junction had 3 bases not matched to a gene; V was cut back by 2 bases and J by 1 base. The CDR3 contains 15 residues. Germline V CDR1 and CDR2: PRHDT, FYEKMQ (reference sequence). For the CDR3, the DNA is TGTGCCAGCAGCTTAAGACAGGGCGGCACAGATACGCAGTATTTT. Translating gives CASSLRQGGTDTQYF.

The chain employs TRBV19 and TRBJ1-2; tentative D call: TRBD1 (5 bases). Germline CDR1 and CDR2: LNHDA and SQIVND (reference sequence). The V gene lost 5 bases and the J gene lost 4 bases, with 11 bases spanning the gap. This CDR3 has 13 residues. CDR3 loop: CASSDQGSYGYTF. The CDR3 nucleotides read TGTGCCAGTAGTGATCAGGGCAGCTATGGCTACACCTTC.

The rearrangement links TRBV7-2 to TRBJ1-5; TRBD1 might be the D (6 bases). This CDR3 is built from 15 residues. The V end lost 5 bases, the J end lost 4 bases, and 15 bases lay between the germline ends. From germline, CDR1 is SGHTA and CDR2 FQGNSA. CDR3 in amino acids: CASSVTGDNNQPQHF. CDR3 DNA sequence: TGTGCCAGCAGCGTTACCGGGGACAATAATCAGCCCCAGCATTTT.

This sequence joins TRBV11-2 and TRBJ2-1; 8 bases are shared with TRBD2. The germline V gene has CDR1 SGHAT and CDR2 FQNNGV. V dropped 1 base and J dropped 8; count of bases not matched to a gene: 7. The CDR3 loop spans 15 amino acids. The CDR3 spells CASSLVPGGRDEQFF. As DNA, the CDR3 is TGTGCCAGCAGCTTAGTCCCGGGGGGGAGGGATGAGCAGTTCTTC.